This T cell receptor (beta chain) was recovered during a study of sequential checkpoint blockade in melanoma. About the study: Maintenance nivolumab came after either treatment sequence.

Treatment meaning: randomized to nivolumab then ipilimumab (arm A) or the reverse (arm B). In regard to this clone: The same CDR3 also results from other DNA sequences found in this sample.

Germline CDR1 reads MDHEN; CDR2 reads SYDVKM. J gave up 1 base and V 6 bases, and 5 bases lay outside the gene matches. This CDR3 region has 15 residues. TCRdb's table, derived via immunoSEQ multiplex PCR, lists solely in-frame clones and lacks some. The sample carries several thousand clones, about 68% recorded once. The TCR originated in a human donor with melanoma. The chain joins TRBV28 to TRBJ2-1; TRBD2 matches at 8 bases. The specimen was CD8+ T cells sorted from blood (inferred from file names), collected from a patient given nivolumab and ipilimumab in sequence. CDR3: CASSSSGSSYNEQFF. The CDR3 DNA reads TGTGCCAGCAGCTCTAGCGGGTCATCCTACAATGAGCAGTTCTTC.